The source of this T cell receptor beta chain is a study of circulating and synovial CD4+ cells in juvenile arthritis (TCRdb year 2014). Notes on the research overall: TCRbeta CDR3 repertoires of circulating HLA-DR+ CD4 T cells, bulk blood CD4 T cells and synovial CD4 T cells were compared within each patient. Repertoire sequencing was performed with the aim of confirming enrichment of synovial clonotypes in a circulating synovial-like CD4 T cell subset.

The research as a whole found: The difference between circulating pathogenic-like lymphocytes and bulk blood T cells was not detected by traditional Vbeta family usage analysis. Because T cell genome counts differed by at least an order of magnitude between CPL and bulk blood CD4 samples, sample-size effects were addressed. Because overlap with synovium rose as sequencing depth increased, the measured fractions of shared clonotypes likely underestimated the overlap of the full repertoire. Circulating pathogenic-like lymphocytes clustered with synovial T cells and shared a substantially higher fraction of CDR3 sequences with synovium than bulk blood. Compared with bulk blood CD4 repertoires, both the synovial and the circulating pathogenic-like lymphocyte repertoires were less diverse, and some CPL samples were as oligoclonal as synovium.

The sequenced samples came from patients who had active juvenile idiopathic arthritis. Sorting was carried out immediately after cells were thawed, and dead cells were excluded with Live/Dead Fixable Near-IR Stain. Reading from cysteine to phenylalanine, the CDR3 counts 18 amino acids. The entry retains the CDR3 DNA only, 54 bases that are in frame from base 1. The germline V gene (reference sequence) yields SGHAT for CDR1 and FQDESV for CDR2. Here V drops 6 bases and J drops 2 bases, and the junction holds 14 bases not matched to any gene. Libraries were built with the immunoSEQ multiplex PCR assay. An external provider performed TCRbeta CDR3 sequencing as a commercial service. Per the authors' processing: The analyses relied on productive nucleotide sequences along with amino acid sequences obtained through in silico translation. Diversity was quantified by Renyi entropy over a range of alpha values, with sample size equalised by taking the median of 200 repeated subsamples. The distance between each pair of repertoires was calculated as one minus the Chao-modified Jaccard index, which corrects for under-sampling, and this distance was used for clustering. Frequency-weighted overlap with synovial clonotypes was computed over 200 sample sizes, 200 draws without replacement each, and reported at the smaller sample's size. Drawn from immuneACCESS, this table holds only the in-frame rearrangements with V and J called that TCRdb kept. Clones are partly lost; checked studies trace under half to an unresolved V gene and leave the rest unexplained. V, J and clone size are those of that table, while D and trimming were read from the DNA. The sample yields over 11,000 clones; 65% to 85% were counted once. The ten biggest clones cover 3.5% to 4.5% of the sample.

Comments on this clone: Its antigen is still unknown. Base qualities are not at hand, and no much larger clone is one base apart.

The sample consisted of CD4+ T cells from synovial fluid. This sequence uses TRBV11-1 and TRBJ2-5; 11 junctional bases match TRBD2. This clonotype was obtained from a human patient with juvenile idiopathic arthritis. Some clones in this sample may be carry-over from other donors' samples. The bases read TGTGCCAGCAGACCTGGCGCCGGGACTAGCGGTTCGCAAGAGACCCAGTACTTC. This sequence encodes CASRPGAGTSGSQETQYF.